This T cell receptor beta chain appears in the sequencing data of a study of T cells in Graves' hyperthyroidism and ophthalmopathy. The CDR3 regions of TCR beta were amplified from RNA transcripts. HTBI primers were employed in a first-round RT-PCR of the TCR CDR3. TCRdb re-analysed the multiplex PCR reads in MiXCR, keeping a single row per CDR3 protein. The table has more than 650,000 distinct CDR3 sequences, around 15% seen once. The origin of this receptor is a woman between 18 and 30 years old with Graves' hyperthyroidism. What was sequenced was blood.

The CDR3 sequence: CASSSRWGNEQFF. In DNA, the CDR3 is TGTGCCAGCAGCTCGCGGTGGGGGAATGAGCAGTTCTTC. The chain links TRBV7-9 to TRBJ2-1, with D perhaps given as TRBD1 or TRBD2 (5 bases each). Germline CDR1 is SEHNR and CDR2 is FQNEAQ (reference sequence). The CDR3 runs to 13 residues. Trimming shortened V by 4 bases and J by 7 bases, and 11 bases separated the two germline ends.